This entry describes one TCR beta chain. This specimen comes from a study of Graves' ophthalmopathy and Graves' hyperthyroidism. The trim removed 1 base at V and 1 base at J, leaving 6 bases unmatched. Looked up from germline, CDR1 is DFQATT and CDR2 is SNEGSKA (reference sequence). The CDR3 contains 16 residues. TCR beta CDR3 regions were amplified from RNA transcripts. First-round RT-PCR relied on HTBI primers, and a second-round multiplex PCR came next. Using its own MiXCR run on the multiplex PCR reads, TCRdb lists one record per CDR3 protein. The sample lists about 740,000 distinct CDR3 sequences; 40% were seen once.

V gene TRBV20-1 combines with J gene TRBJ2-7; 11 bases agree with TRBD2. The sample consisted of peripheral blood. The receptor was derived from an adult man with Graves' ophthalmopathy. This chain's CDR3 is CSARGLAGGTSYEQYF. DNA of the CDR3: TGCAGTGCTAGAGGCCTAGCGGGAGGAACATCCTACGAGCAGTACTTC.